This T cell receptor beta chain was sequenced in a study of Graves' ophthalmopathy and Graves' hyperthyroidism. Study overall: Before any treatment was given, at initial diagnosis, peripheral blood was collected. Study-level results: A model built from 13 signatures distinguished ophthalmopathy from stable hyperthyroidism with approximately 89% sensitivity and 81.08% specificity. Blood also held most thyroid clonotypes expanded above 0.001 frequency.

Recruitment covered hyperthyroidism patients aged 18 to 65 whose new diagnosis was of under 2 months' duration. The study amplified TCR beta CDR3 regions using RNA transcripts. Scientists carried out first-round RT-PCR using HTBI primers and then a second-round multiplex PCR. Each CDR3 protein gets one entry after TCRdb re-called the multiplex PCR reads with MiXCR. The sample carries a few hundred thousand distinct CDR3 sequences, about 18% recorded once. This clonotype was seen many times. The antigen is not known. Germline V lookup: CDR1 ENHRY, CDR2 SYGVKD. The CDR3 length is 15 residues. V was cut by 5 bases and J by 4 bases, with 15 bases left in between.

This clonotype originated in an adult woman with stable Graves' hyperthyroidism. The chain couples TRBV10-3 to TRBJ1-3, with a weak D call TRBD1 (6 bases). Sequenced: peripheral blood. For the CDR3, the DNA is TGTGCCATCAGTAACAGGGACTTGGTCGGAAACACCATATATTTT. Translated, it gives CAISNRDLVGNTIYF.